A selection of T cell receptor beta chains follows, all from one sample in a study of neurological immune-mediated disorders. From the 5' RACE reads, TCRdb called clonotypes with MiXCR, one entry per CDR3 protein. The sample consists of more than 20,000 distinct CDR3 sequences, 2.5% of them appearing once. The sample consisted of PBMCs. The source is a woman aged 50 to 60 with multiple sclerosis. Both conserved end residues are part of each CDR3. D genes are given only for firm matches. Size is stated for part of the rows, as once, few or many counts, or as a class when the clone is expanded.

size: many
D: NA
J: TRBJ1-2
V: TRBV27
CDR3: CASSFRGKHGYTF
DNA: TGTGCCAGCAGTTTTAGGGGCAAGCATGGCTACACCTTC

size: few
D: NA
J: TRBJ2-3
V: TRBV10-3
CDR3: CAISESGDTQYF
DNA: TGTGCCATCAGTGAGTCGGGCGATACGCAGTATTTT

size: many
D: TRBD1
J: TRBJ1-2
V: TRBV29-1
CDR3: CSVSSGGDYGYTF
DNA: TGCAGCGTTTCGTCAGGGGGAGACTATGGCTACACCTTC

size: many
D: TRBD2
J: TRBJ2-5
V: TRBV27
CDR3: CASSSGLAGQETQYF
DNA: TGTGCCAGCAGTTCGGGACTAGCGGGGCAAGAGACCCAGTACTTC

size: NA
D: NA
J: TRBJ1-5
V: TRBV12-3/TRBV12-4
CDR3: CASSLSVDQPQNF
DNA: TGTGCCAGCAGTTTGTCGGTAGATCAGCCCCAGAATTTT

size: many
D: TRBD1
J: TRBJ1-1
V: TRBV20-1
CDR3: CSANQGASNTEAFF
DNA: TGCAGTGCTAACCAGGGGGCTTCGAACACTGAAGCTTTCTTT

size: many
D: NA
J: TRBJ2-1
V: TRBV24-1
CDR3: CATSDQSRSYFF
DNA: TGTGCCACCAGTGATCAGTCAAGATCGTATTTCTTC

size: NA
D: NA
J: TRBJ1-1
V: TRBV5-1
CDR3: CASSLLGETEAFF
DNA: TGCGCCAGCAGCTTGTTAGGAGAAACTGAAGCTTTCTTT

size: many
D: NA
J: TRBJ1-1
V: TRBV9
CDR3: CASSVDLGGAMNTEAFF
DNA: TGTGCCAGCAGCGTAGATCTTGGAGGGGCTATGAACACTGAAGCTTTCTTT

size: many
D: TRBD1
J: TRBJ2-3
V: TRBV3-1
CDR3: CASSQDGQGTDTQYF
DNA: TGTGCCAGCAGCCAAGACGGACAGGGCACAGATACGCAGTATTTT

size: medium-sized
D: NA
J: TRBJ1-6
V: TRBV9
CDR3: CASSVDLPGANSPLHF
DNA: TGTGCCAGCAGCGTAGACCTTCCGGGGGCAAATTCACCCCTCCACTTT

size: many
D: NA
J: TRBJ2-7
V: TRBV29-1
CDR3: CSVLGPGEQYF
DNA: TGCAGCGTTCTAGGGCCTGGCGAGCAGTACTTC

size: many
D: NA
J: TRBJ1-1
V: TRBV20-1
CDR3: CSDPTRVNTEAFF
DNA: TGCAGTGACCCGACCAGGGTGAACACTGAAGCTTTCTTT

size: NA
D: NA
J: TRBJ1-3
V: TRBV11-1
CDR3: CASSLARYGNTIYF
DNA: TGTGCCAGCAGCTTAGCGCGCTATGGAAACACCATATATTTT

size: many
D: NA
J: TRBJ1-6
V: TRBV7-9
CDR3: CASSSSKSSYNSPLHF
DNA: TGTGCCAGCAGCTCCTCCAAGAGCTCCTATAATTCACCCCTCCACTTT

size: few
D: NA
J: TRBJ2-1
V: TRBV6-6
CDR3: CASSILGNEQFF
DNA: NA

size: many
D: NA
J: TRBJ1-5
V: TRBV4-3
CDR3: CASSQAPGGPGINQPQHF
DNA: TGCGCCAGCAGCCAGGCCCCAGGCGGACCCGGGATCAATCAGCCCCAGCATTTT

size: medium-sized
D: NA
J: TRBJ2-7
V: TRBV4-3
CDR3: CASSQERDASYEQYF
DNA: TGCGCCAGCAGCCAAGAGCGGGACGCCTCCTACGAGCAGTACTTC

size: many
D: NA
J: TRBJ2-5
V: TRBV7-9
CDR3: CASIAGREETQYF
DNA: TGTGCCAGCATTGCGGGCCGCGAAGAGACCCAGTACTTC

size: many
D: NA
J: TRBJ1-1
V: TRBV5-1
CDR3: CASSPAGTEAFF
DNA: TGCGCCAGCAGCCCCGCAGGCACTGAAGCTTTCTTT

size: few
D: TRBD1
J: TRBJ1-5
V: TRBV12-3/TRBV12-4
CDR3: CASRGTGNQPQHF
DNA: TGTGCCAGCAGGGGGACAGGCAATCAGCCCCAGCATTTT

size: NA
D: NA
J: TRBJ1-2
V: TRBV20-1
CDR3: CSARQRGQESSYGYTF
DNA: TGCAGTGCTAGACAACGAGGGCAGGAAAGCTCCTATGGCTACACCTTC

size: many
D: NA
J: TRBJ2-7
V: TRBV20-1
CDR3: CSASGTDYYEQYF
DNA: TGCAGTGCTAGCGGGACGGACTACTACGAGCAGTACTTC

size: many
D: NA
J: TRBJ2-1
V: TRBV20-1
CDR3: CSARLGTQDYNEQFF
DNA: TGCAGTGCCAGGCTAGGGACCCAGGACTACAATGAGCAGTTCTTC

size: many
D: NA
J: TRBJ1-2
V: TRBV12-3/TRBV12-4
CDR3: CASSLRDLYGYTF
DNA: TGTGCCAGCAGTTTACGAGACCTCTATGGCTACACCTTC

size: many
D: TRBD2
J: TRBJ2-5
V: TRBV20-1
CDR3: CSARERGLAGGPGWETQYF
DNA: TGCAGTGCCAGGGAAAGGGGACTAGCGGGAGGGCCAGGCTGGGAGACCCAGTACTTC

size: many
D: TRBD1
J: TRBJ2-3
V: TRBV20-1
CDR3: CSAPDRGKTDTQYF
DNA: TGCAGTGCTCCAGACAGGGGCAAAACGGATACGCAGTATTTT

size: medium-sized
D: NA
J: TRBJ2-2
V: TRBV12-3/TRBV12-4
CDR3: CASSYTGELFF
DNA: TGTGCCAGCAGTTACACCGGGGAGCTGTTTTTT

size: many
D: NA
J: TRBJ2-2
V: TRBV7-2
CDR3: CASTPPGGRSTGELFF
DNA: TGTGCCAGCACCCCGCCCGGGGGCCGTAGCACCGGGGAGCTGTTTTTT

size: medium-sized
D: NA
J: TRBJ1-1
V: TRBV20-1
CDR3: CSATEGWGTFF
DNA: TGCAGTGCTACCGAGGGGTGGGGGACTTTCTTT

size: many
D: NA
J: TRBJ2-7
V: TRBV20-1
CDR3: CSARDGQGLSYEQYF
DNA: TGCAGTGCTAGAGATGGTCAGGGTTTGTCCTACGAGCAGTACTTC

size: many
D: NA
J: TRBJ1-1
V: TRBV12-3/TRBV12-4
CDR3: CASSLTQAAEAFF
DNA: TGTGCCAGCAGTTTAACCCAGGCAGCTGAAGCTTTCTTT

size: NA
D: NA
J: TRBJ2-7
V: TRBV7-9
CDR3: CASSLGYYEQYF
DNA: TGTGCCAGCAGCTTAGGGTACTACGAGCAGTACTTC

size: NA
D: NA
J: TRBJ2-7
V: TRBV5-1
CDR3: CASSLGPVSSYEQYF
DNA: TGCGCCAGCAGCTTGGGCCCGGTTAGCTCCTACGAGCAGTACTTC

size: many
D: NA
J: TRBJ2-3
V: TRBV11-2
CDR3: CASSLGGDTQYF
DNA: TGTGCCAGCAGCTTAGGTGGAGATACGCAGTATTTT

size: many
D: TRBD2
J: TRBJ2-1
V: TRBV5-1
CDR3: CASSLLAGGTPEQFF
DNA: TGCGCCAGCAGCTTGCTTGCGGGGGGTACGCCTGAGCAGTTCTTC

size: many
D: TRBD2
J: TRBJ2-1
V: TRBV5-1
CDR3: CASRTPGGEQFF
DNA: TGCGCCAGCAGGACCCCGGGAGGTGAGCAGTTCTTC

size: many
D: TRBD1
J: TRBJ2-1
V: TRBV29-1
CDR3: CSVVWTGGRNEQFF
DNA: TGCAGCGTTGTATGGACAGGGGGCCGGAATGAGCAGTTCTTC

size: many
D: NA
J: TRBJ2-2
V: TRBV12-3/TRBV12-4
CDR3: CASSLIGELFF
DNA: TGTGCCAGCAGTTTAATCGGGGAGCTGTTTTTT

size: many
D: TRBD2
J: TRBJ2-3
V: TRBV4-2
CDR3: CASSQEPAGSTDTQYF
DNA: TGTGCCAGCAGCCAAGAGCCAGCGGGGAGTACAGATACGCAGTATTTT

size: NA
D: NA
J: TRBJ2-4
V: TRBV15
CDR3: CATSREGLVNNIQYF
DNA: TGTGCCACCAGCAGAGAAGGGCTAGTGAACAACATTCAGTACTTC

size: many
D: TRBD1
J: TRBJ1-5
V: TRBV7-8
CDR3: CASSLPGGNNQPQHF
DNA: TGTGCCAGCAGCTTGCCAGGGGGCAACAATCAGCCCCAGCATTTT